These 23 T cell receptor beta chains were all obtained from the same sample, sequenced in a study of vaccination and CD4 T cells after COVID-19 (dated by TCRdb to between 2021 and 2024). No antigens are known for them. What the treatment or condition label conveys for this sample: roughly 10-day PBMC culture with coronavirus spike peptide pools or control peptides (ViraFEST assay). Library construction relied on PCR. Sequenced using an Illumina iSeq 100. TCR sequencing of DNA from cultured CD4+ T cells used the Oncomine TCR Beta short-read assay at the Johns Hopkins FTIC core. TCRdb ran its own pipeline on the public reads, namely fastp trimming at Q25 and MiXCR clone calling, and kept in-frame beta chains. Merged by CDR3 protein, the rows form single entries marked with the most common genes and DNA. The sample yields around 15,000 distinct CDR3 sequences; less than 75% were counted once. The biggest ten clones account for roughly a sixth of the sample.

Sequencing was performed on CD4+ T cells from blood, cultured in vitro. The receptor set was obtained from a human donor who had recovered from COVID-19.

In its sample, this clonotype was seen a few times. The rearrangement links TRBV19 to TRBJ1-5; D is ambiguous. The germline gives CDR1 LNHDA, CDR2 SQIVND (reference sequence). V lost 5 bases and J lost 1, with 9 bases in between. CDR3 length: 14 amino acids. CDR3 DNA sequence: TGTGCCAGTAGTGCCAGACGGAGCAATCAGCCCCAGCATTTT. It codes for CASSARRSNQPQHF.

The genes are TRBV7-2 and TRBJ1-2; 9 nucleotides align to TRBD1. This CDR3 is 13 amino acids long. Germline V lookup: CDR1 SGHTA, CDR2 FQGNSA. After removal of 2 bases from V and 7 bases from J, the junction contained 2 bases not matched to a gene. The CDR3 DNA is TGTGCCAGCAGCTTAAACAGGGGGCCTGGCTACACCTTC. Translating it yields CASSLNRGPGYTF.

This chain joins TRBV28 and TRBJ2-7; 12 bases agree with TRBD1. The CDR3 is made up of 13 amino acids. Unmatched junction bases numbered 6, after V lost 11 bases and J lost 4 bases. Germline assignment: CDR1 MDHEN and CDR2 SYDVKM. The CDR3 DNA reads TGTGCCGGAGGGACAGGGGGCTCTTACGAGCAGTACTTC. Protein: CAGGTGGSYEQYF.

CDR3 nucleotide sequence: TGTGCCAGCAGCTTTCCAGGGGATTTAGGCTACACCTTC. Translating it yields CASSFPGDLGYTF. The J gene is TRBJ1-2, the V gene TRBV7-3; D may be TRBD1 (6 bases). There are 13 residues in the CDR3. Looked up from germline, CDR1 is SGHTA and CDR2 is FQGTGA. Trimming pared 3 bases from V and 8 bases from J, leaving 13 bases between.

V and J are TRBV12-3 or TRBV12-4 and TRBJ1-1; 7 positions match TRBD1. The junction had 7 bases not matched to a gene; V was cut back by 6 bases and J by 0 bases. There are 15 residues in the CDR3. CDR3 bases: TGTGCCAGCAGCCCCGGGACAGTCATGAACACTGAAGCTTTCTTT. It specifies CASSPGTVMNTEAFF.

The genes are TRBV6-1 and TRBJ2-3; D gene unclear. The germline V gene has CDR1 MNHNS and CDR2 SASEGT. V lost 6 bases to trimming and J lost 3 bases, with 13 bases between them. The CDR3 has 14 residues. Here the CDR3 DNA reads TGTGCCAGCAGGATCTCCTTCGCGACAGATACGCAGTATTTT. Residues: CASRISFATDTQYF.

This chain links TRBV6-1 with TRBJ1-5; maybe TRBD1 (5 bases). CDR1 MNHNS and CDR2 SASEGT come from the germline V gene. CDR3 length: 17 residues. V gave up 0 bases and J gave up 2 bases, with 14 bases separating them. The CDR3 loop reads CASSEALTRDGNQPQHF. The CDR3 DNA sequence: TGTGCCAGCAGTGAAGCCCTAACCCGGGACGGCAATCAGCCCCAGCATTTT.

This clonotype has just a few counts. V gene TRBV20-1 combines with J gene TRBJ2-3; 9 bases align to TRBD2. The V gene's germline CDR1 is DFQATT and CDR2 SNEGSKA (reference sequence). Trimming removed 0 bases from V and 6 bases from J; junction bases left unmatched: 13. This CDR3 contains 17 residues. CDR3 loop: CSAREGGLASVSDTQYF. DNA of the CDR3: TGCAGTGCTAGAGAAGGAGGACTAGCGTCAGTTTCGGATACGCAGTATTTT.

V is TRBV4-2 and J is TRBJ2-5; D not certain. Looked up from germline, CDR1 is LGHNA and CDR2 is YNFKEQ. This CDR3 is built from 15 residues. V was pared by 0 bases and J by 4 bases, with 12 bases between. CDR3 in DNA: TGTGCCAGCAGCCAAGATCCTAGTGCCACAGAGACCCAGTACTTC. Translated, it gives CASSQDPSATETQYF.

The V gene is TRBV20-1, the J gene TRBJ2-6; D remains unclear. With 3 bases removed from V and 4 bases from J, the gap between germline ends came to 10 bases. The CDR3 contains 14 residues. CDR1 DFQATT and CDR2 SNEGSKA come from the germline V gene (reference sequence). The CDR3 reads CSARPTLGANVLTF. CDR3 in DNA: TGCAGTGCTAGGCCCACCCTCGGGGCCAACGTCCTGACTTTC.

The rearrangement links TRBV28 to TRBJ1-2, with D uncertain. The V gene's germline CDR1 is MDHEN and CDR2 SYDVKM. This CDR3 comprises 11 residues. V was clipped by 1 base and J by 4 bases, with 1 base between them. For the CDR3, the DNA is TGTGCCAGCAGTTTATCCTATGGCTACACCTTC. Translated: CASSLSYGYTF.

In this sample, this clonotype turned up once. J is TRBJ1-5 and V is TRBV6-1; 7 bases fit TRBD1. The CDR3 runs 13 residues. Germline assignment: CDR1 MNHNS and CDR2 SASEGT. J lost 7 bases, V lost 5 bases, and 5 bases had no gene match. The CDR3 reads CASSRTGEQPQHF. The CDR3 DNA follows: TGTGCCAGCAGTCGAACAGGGGAACAGCCCCAGCATTTT.

The V and J genes are TRBV6-5 and TRBJ2-1, with D possibly being TRBD2 (6 bases). The CDR3 is made up of 15 amino acids. Germline-derived CDR1 and CDR2 are MNHEY and SVGAGI. Trimming left V 0 bases short and J 7 bases short, with 13 bases between. The CDR3 region has the DNA TGTGCCAGCAGTTACTCCTCGGCTAGCGAAAATGAGCAGTTCTTC. It codes for CASSYSSASENEQFF.

This chain links TRBV20-1 with TRBJ2-5; no clear D gene. V dropped 1 base and J dropped 4 bases, with 4 bases sitting between them. Germline assignment: CDR1 DFQATT and CDR2 SNEGSKA (reference sequence). This CDR3 comprises 11 residues. The CDR3 region has the DNA TGCAGTGCTAGAGTCCGAGAGACCCAGTACTTC. Residues: CSARVRETQYF.

The chain is built from TRBV27 and TRBJ1-6; D is perhaps TRBD1 (6 bases). In germline, CDR1 is MNHEY, CDR2 SMNVEV (reference sequence). V was clipped by 5 bases and J by 7 bases, with 12 bases between them. The CDR3 runs to 14 residues. CDR3 in amino acids: CASSTWTVNSPLHF. The CDR3 DNA reads TGTGCCAGCAGTACCTGGACAGTAAATTCACCCCTCCACTTT.

Only one count was recorded for this clonotype. V is TRBV7-6 and J is TRBJ2-1, with TRBD2 matching over 11 bases. Germline CDR1 and CDR2: SGHVS and FNYEAQ. V dropped 3 bases and J dropped 0; count of bases not matched to a gene: 13. This CDR3 region has 20 residues. The CDR3 region is CASSLGPGLAERRSYNEQFF. In nucleotides, the CDR3 is TGTGCCAGCAGCTTGGGGCCGGGACTAGCGGAGCGTCGCTCCTACAATGAGCAGTTCTTC.

This chain links TRBV6-2 or TRBV6-3 with TRBJ2-2; 11 bases are a match to TRBD2. Losses at the gene ends were 1 base for V and 4 bases for J; bases not matched to a gene: 14. Per the germline V gene, CDR1 is MNHEY and CDR2 is SVGEGT. CDR3 length equals 20 residues. CDR3 in amino acids: CASSYYPGTSGRPVTGELFF. CDR3 coding DNA: TGTGCCAGCAGTTACTATCCCGGGACTAGCGGAAGGCCAGTCACCGGGGAGCTGTTTTTT.

This clonotype came up a few times. V gene TRBV28 combines with J gene TRBJ1-5, with D possibly being TRBD1 (6 bases). There are 14 residues in the CDR3. Germline V gene lookup returns CDR1 MDHEN and CDR2 SYDVKM. V gave up 6 bases and J gave up 7 bases, with 16 bases separating them. The CDR3 DNA sequence: TGTGCCAGCAGATTACAGGGAAGGGTGCAGCCCCAGCATTTT. Encoded protein: CASRLQGRVQPQHF.

This clonotype was detected only a few times. V and J are TRBV19 and TRBJ1-5; D is uncertain. The CDR3 contains 14 residues. The germline V gene has CDR1 LNHDA and CDR2 SQIVND (reference sequence). V was trimmed by 5 bases and J by 6 bases, leaving 14 bases between them. CDR3 region: CASSRAARLQPQHF. DNA of the CDR3: TGTGCCAGTAGTCGGGCCGCCCGGCTTCAGCCCCAGCATTTT.

The V gene is TRBV20-1, the J gene TRBJ1-1; D ambiguous. This CDR3 contains 13 residues. The germline V gene encodes CDR1 DFQATT and CDR2 SNEGSKA (reference sequence). Trimming left V 3 bases short and J 3 bases short, with 11 bases between. CDR3 loop: CSARVRADTEAFF. The CDR3 DNA is TGCAGTGCTAGGGTAAGGGCTGACACTGAAGCTTTCTTT.

By share of the sample, this clonotype is medium-sized. V and J are TRBV7-2 and TRBJ2-7; 8 nucleotides align to TRBD2. This CDR3 comprises 15 residues. Trimming removed 6 bases from V and 0 bases from J; junction bases left unmatched: 7. Germline V gene sequence: CDR1 SGHTA, CDR2 FQGNSA. The DNA for the CDR3 is TGTGCCAGCAGACAACTAGCGGAAAGCTCCTACGAGCAGTACTTC. Amino acids: CASRQLAESSYEQYF.

The J gene is TRBJ1-5, the V gene TRBV15; maybe TRBD1 (5 bases). V lost 1 base to trimming and J lost 3 bases, with 10 bases between them. The CDR3 sequence is 15 residues long. Germline CDR1 and CDR2: LNHNV and YYDKDF (reference sequence). The CDR3 loop is CATSRGQKTNQPQHF. CDR3 nucleotides: TGTGCCACCAGCAGAGGACAGAAAACCAATCAGCCCCAGCATTTT.

This chain connects TRBV11-2 to TRBJ2-7, with 9 bases fitting TRBD1. The J call is in doubt because the DNA end fits TRBJ2-5 better. Germline V CDR1 and CDR2: SGHAT, FQNNGV. The CDR3 totals 14 residues. In nucleotides, the CDR3 is TGTGCCAGCAGCCCCGACAGGGGGTGGGAGACCCAGTACTTC. Translated, it gives CASSPDRGWETQYF.